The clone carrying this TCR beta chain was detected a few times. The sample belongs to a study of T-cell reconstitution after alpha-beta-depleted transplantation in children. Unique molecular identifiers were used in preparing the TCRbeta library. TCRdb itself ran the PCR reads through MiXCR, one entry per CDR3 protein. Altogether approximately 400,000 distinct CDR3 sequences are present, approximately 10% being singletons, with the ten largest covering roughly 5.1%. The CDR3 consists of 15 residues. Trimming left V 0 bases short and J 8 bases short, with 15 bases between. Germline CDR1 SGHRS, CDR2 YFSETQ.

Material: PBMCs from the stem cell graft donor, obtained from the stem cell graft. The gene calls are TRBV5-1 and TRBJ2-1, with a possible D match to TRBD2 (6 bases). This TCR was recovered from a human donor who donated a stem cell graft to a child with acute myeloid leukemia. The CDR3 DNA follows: TGCGCCAGCAGCTTGGCCGTCCCGGGGGTGGATGAGCAGTTCTTC. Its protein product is CASSLAVPGVDEQFF.